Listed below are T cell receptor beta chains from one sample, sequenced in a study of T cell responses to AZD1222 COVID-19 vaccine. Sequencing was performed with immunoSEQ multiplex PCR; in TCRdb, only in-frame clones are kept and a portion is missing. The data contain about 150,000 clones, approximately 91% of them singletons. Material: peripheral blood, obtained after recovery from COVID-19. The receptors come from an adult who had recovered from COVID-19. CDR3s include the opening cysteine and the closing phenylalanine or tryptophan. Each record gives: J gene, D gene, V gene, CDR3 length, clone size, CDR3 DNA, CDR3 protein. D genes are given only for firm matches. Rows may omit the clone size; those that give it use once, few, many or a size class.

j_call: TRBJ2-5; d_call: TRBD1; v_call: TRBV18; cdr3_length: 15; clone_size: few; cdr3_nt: TGTGCCAGCTCACCATCGGACAGGGGATCAGAGACCCAGTACTTC; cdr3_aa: CASSPSDRGSETQYF
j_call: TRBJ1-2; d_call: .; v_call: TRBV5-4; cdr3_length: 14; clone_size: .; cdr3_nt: TGTGCCAGCAGCTTATGGGCCAGCCACTATGGCTACACCTTC; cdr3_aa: CASSLWASHYGYTF
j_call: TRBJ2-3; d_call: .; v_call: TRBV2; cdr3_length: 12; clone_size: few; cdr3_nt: TGTGCCAGCAGTCCTCGCACAGATACGCAGTATTTT; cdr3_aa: CASSPRTDTQYF
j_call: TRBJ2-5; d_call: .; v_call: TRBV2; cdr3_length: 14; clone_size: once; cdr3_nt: TGTGCCAGCAGTGAAGCGTCGTACCAAGAGACCCAGTACTTC; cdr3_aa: CASSEASYQETQYF
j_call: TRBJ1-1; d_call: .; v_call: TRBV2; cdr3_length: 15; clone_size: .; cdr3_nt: TGTGCCAGCAGTGAAAATGAGTTTGGCAACACTGAAGCTTTCTTT; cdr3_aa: CASSENEFGNTEAFF
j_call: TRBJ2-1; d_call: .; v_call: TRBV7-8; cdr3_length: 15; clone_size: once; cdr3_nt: TGTGCCAGCAGCTCTATAATGGGGGTTCCGAATGAGCAGTTCTTC; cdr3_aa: CASSSIMGVPNEQFF
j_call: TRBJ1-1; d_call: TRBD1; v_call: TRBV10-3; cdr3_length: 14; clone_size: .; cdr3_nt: TGTGCCATCGGGCCGGGACAGTTGAACACTGAAGCTTTCTTT; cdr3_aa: CAIGPGQLNTEAFF
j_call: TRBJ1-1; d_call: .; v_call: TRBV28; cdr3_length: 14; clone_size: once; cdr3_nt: TGTGCCAGCAGTCTGGGACTGATGAACACTGAAGCTTTCTTT; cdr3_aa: CASSLGLMNTEAFF
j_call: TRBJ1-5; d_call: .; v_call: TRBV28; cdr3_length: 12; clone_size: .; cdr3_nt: TGTGCCAGCAGTTTCGGGTTTCAGCCCCAGCATTTT; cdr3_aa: CASSFGFQPQHF
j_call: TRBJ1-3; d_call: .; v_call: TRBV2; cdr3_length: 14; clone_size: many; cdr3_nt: TGTGCCAGCCGGCCCCAGGGGCCTGGAAACACCATATATTTT; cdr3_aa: CASRPQGPGNTIYF
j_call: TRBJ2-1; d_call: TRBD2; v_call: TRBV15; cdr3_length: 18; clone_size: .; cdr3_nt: TGTGCCACCAGCAGAGGACCGGGACTAGCGGGGGGGGAGAATGAGCAGTTCTTC; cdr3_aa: CATSRGPGLAGGENEQFF
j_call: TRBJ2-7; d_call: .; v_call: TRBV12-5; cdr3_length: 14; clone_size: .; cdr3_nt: TGTGCTAGTGGTTTTGGGCTAGGAGTGAACGAGCAGTACTTC; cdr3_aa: CASGFGLGVNEQYF
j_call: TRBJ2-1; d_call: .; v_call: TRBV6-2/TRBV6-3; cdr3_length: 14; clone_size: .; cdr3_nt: TGTGCCAGCAGTTACGGGTCGGGGGCGGTTCCTCAGTTCTTC; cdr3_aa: CASSYGSGAVPQFF
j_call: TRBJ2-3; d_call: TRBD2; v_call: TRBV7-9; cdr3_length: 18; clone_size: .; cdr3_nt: TGTGCCAGCAGCTTCGGCGCTAGCGGGAGACGGAGGCGAGATACGCAGTATTTT; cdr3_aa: CASSFGASGRRRRDTQYF
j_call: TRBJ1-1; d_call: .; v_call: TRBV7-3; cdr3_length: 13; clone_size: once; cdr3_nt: TGTGCCAGCAGCTTAACGGTGGGGACTGAAGCTTTCTTT; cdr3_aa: CASSLTVGTEAFF
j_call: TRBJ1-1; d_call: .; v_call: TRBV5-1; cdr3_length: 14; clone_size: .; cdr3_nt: TGCGCCAGCAGCTTGAACCAGGGCGACACTGAAGCTTTCTTT; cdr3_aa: CASSLNQGDTEAFF
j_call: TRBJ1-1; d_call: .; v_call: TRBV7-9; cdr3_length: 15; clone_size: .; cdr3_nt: TGTGCCAGCAGCTTAAGTAGATTCGTGAACACTGAAGCTTTCTTT; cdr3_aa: CASSLSRFVNTEAFF
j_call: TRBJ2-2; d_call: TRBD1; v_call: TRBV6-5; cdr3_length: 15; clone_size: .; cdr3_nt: TGTGCCAGCAGTTTCCTACAGGGGGCGGGCGGGGAGCTGTTTTTT; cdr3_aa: CASSFLQGAGGELFF
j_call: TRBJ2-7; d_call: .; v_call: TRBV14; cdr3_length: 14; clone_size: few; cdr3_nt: TGTGCCAGCAGCCAAGTATCCATTGATGCCCCGCAGTACTTC; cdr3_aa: CASSQVSIDAPQYF
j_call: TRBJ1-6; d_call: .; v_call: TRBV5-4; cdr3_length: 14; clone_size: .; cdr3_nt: TGTGCCAGCAGCTTGCAGACGGGTGGCTCACCCCTCCACTTT; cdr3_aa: CASSLQTGGSPLHF
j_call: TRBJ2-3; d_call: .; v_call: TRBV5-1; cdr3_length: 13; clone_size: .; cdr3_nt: TGCGCCAGCAGCTTGGAGTACACAGATACGCAGTATTTT; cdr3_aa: CASSLEYTDTQYF
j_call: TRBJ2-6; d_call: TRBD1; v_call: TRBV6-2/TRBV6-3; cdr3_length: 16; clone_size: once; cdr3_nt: TGTGCCAGCAGTTACGTTCGGGACAGAGGGGCCAACGTCCTGACTTTC; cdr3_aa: CASSYVRDRGANVLTF
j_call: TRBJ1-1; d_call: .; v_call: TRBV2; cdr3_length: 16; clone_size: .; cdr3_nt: TGTGCCAGCAGTGAAGCGCTTCCAGGGATGAACACTGAAGCTTTCTTT; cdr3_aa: CASSEALPGMNTEAFF
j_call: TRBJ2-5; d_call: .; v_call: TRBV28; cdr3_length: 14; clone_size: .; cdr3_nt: TGTGCCAGCAGTCTAAGCCCGGGGCAAGAGACCCAGTACTTC; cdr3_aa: CASSLSPGQETQYF
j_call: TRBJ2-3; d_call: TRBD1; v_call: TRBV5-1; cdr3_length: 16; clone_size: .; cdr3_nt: TGCGCCAGCAGCCTCGGGGTAGGACAGGGCGGAGGTACGCAGTATTTT; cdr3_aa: CASSLGVGQGGGTQYF
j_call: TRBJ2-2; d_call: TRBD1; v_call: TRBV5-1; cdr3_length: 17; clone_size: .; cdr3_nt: TGCGCCAGCAGCTTTTCAGGGGGCGCAGGGAACACCGGGGAGCTGTTTTTT; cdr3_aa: CASSFSGGAGNTGELFF
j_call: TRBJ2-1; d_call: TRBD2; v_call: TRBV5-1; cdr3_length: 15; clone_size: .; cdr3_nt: TGCGCCAGCAGCTCCACGACTAGCGGGTACAATGAGCAGTTCTTC; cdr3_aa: CASSSTTSGYNEQFF
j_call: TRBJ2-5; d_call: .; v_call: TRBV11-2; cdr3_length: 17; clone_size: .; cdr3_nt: TGTGCCAGCAGCTTAGTAGGCCCCCGAGACGACCAAGAGACCCAGTACTTC; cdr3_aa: CASSLVGPRDDQETQYF
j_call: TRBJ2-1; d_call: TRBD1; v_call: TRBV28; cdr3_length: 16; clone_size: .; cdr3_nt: TGTGCCAGCAGTCCACTGGGGACAGGGGGGTTCGGCGAGCAGTTCTTC; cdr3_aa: CASSPLGTGGFGEQFF
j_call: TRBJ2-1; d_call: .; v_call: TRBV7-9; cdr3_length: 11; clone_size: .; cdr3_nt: TGTGCCAGCAGCTTAGTGGAAGGGCAGTTCTTC; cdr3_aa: CASSLVEGQFF
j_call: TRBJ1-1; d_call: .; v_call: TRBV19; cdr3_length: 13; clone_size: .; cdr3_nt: TGTGCCAGTAATCCCGCTTCGGTTGGTAGAGCTTTCTTT; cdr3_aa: CASNPASVGRAFF
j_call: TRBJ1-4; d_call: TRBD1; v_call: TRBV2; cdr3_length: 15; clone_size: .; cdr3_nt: TGTGCCAGCACCACGCGACAGGGCACTAATGAAAAACTGTTTTTT; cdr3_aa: CASTTRQGTNEKLFF
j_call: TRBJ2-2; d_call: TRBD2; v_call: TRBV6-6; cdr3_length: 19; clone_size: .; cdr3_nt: TGTGCCAGCAGCTTGTTCTCCCGAGCGGGAGAGGCGAACACCGGGGAGCTGTTTTTT; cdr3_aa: CASSLFSRAGEANTGELFF
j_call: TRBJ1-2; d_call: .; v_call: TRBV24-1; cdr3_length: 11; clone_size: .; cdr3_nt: TGTGCCCCCCAGGGTAAGGGTGGCTACACCTTC; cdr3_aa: CAPQGKGGYTF
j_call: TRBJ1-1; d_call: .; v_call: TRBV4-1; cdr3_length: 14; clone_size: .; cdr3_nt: TGCGCCAGCAGCCAATCCGAGGGTATCACTGAAGCTTTCTTT; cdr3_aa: CASSQSEGITEAFF
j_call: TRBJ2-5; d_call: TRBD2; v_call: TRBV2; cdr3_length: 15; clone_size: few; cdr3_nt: TGTGCCAGCAGTGAAGCGTGGACTGGGGAGGGGACCCAGTACTTC; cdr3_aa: CASSEAWTGEGTQYF
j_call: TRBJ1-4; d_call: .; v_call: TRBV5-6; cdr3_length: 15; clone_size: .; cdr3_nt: TGTGCCAGCACTCCATATGGAGGCGTTAATGAAAAACTGTTTTTT; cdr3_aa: CASTPYGGVNEKLFF
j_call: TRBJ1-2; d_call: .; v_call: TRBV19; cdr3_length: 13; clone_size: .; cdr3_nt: TGTGCCAGTAGTATTCCGGCAGGGCGGGGCTACACCTTC; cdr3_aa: CASSIPAGRGYTF
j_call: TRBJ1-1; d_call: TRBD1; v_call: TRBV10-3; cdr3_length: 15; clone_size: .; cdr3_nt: TGTGCCATCAGTGAAAGGGACAGAGAACACACTGAAGCTTTCTTT; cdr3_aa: CAISERDREHTEAFF
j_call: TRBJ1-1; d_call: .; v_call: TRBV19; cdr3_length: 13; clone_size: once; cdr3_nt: TGTGCCAGTAGTATATGGGGGGGGGCTGAAGCTTTCTTT; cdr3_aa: CASSIWGGAEAFF
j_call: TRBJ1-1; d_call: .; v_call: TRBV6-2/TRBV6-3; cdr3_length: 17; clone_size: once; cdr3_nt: TGTGCCAGCAGCCCCTTAAAAACAGGGTTTATGAACACTGAAGCTTTCTTT; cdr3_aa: CASSPLKTGFMNTEAFF
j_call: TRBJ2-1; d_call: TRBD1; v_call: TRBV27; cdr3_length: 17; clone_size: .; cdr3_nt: TGTGCCAGCAGTACCTCCGGGACAGGGAATGGCTACAATGAGCAGTTCTTC; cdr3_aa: CASSTSGTGNGYNEQFF
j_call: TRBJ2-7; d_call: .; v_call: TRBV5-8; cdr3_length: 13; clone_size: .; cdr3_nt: TGTGCCAGCAGCTTCGGGGGGCTGGACGAGCAGTACTTC; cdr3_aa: CASSFGGLDEQYF
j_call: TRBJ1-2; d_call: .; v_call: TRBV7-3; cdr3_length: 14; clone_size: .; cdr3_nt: TGTGCCAGCAGCTCCGACGGGACTAACTATGGCTACACCTTC; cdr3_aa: CASSSDGTNYGYTF
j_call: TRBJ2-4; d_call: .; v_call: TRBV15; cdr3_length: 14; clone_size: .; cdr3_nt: TGTGCCACCAGCTCCCGGGACGGAGAAAACATTCAGTACTTC; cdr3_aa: CATSSRDGENIQYF
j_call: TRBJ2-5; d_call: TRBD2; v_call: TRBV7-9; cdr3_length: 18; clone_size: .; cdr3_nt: TGTGCCAGCAGCTTCGGAGCGGCTAGCGGGGGGGCCGTAGAGACCCAGTACTTC; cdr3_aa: CASSFGAASGGAVETQYF
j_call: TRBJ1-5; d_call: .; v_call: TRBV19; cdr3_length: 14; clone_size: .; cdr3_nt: TGTGCCAGTAGTAGGAGTTATAGCAATCAGCCCCAGCATTTT; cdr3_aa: CASSRSYSNQPQHF
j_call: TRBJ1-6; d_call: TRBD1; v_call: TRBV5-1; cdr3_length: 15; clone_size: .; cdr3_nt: TGCGCCAGCAGCACCGGGACAGGGGGAAATTCACCCCTCCACTTT; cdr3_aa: CASSTGTGGNSPLHF
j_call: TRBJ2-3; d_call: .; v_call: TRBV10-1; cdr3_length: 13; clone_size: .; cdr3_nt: TGCGCCAGCAGCAGGGATCCTGAGGATACGCAGTATTTT; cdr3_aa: CASSRDPEDTQYF